This entry features one TCR beta chain sequence. Using immunoSEQ multiplex PCR, the repertoire was profiled, and TCRdb retains in-frame clones only, with some absent. The profile shows 60,000 to 85,000 clones, approximately 78% of them singletons. This sample stems from a study of blood T cell repertoires in COVID-19. This receptor was obtained from a human donor in a cohort sampled during active COVID-19. The sequenced material came from peripheral blood.

CDR3 in amino acids: CASSPPDWPREQYF. The CDR3 bases are TGTGCCAGCAGCCCACCGGACTGGCCACGCGAGCAGTACTTC. This chain connects TRBV5-4 to TRBJ2-7; possibly TRBD2 for D (5 bases). The CDR3 is 14 residues long. Germline values: CDR1 SGHNT, CDR2 YYREEE (reference sequence). Trimming removed 4 bases from V and 6 bases from J, with 17 bases in between.